This T cell receptor (beta chain) comes out of a study of T-cell memory formation after mild COVID-19. This clonotype was recorded a few times. What it binds is not known. Constant-segment primers and 5'RACE yielded cDNA libraries for TCR alpha and TCR beta, each carrying sample barcodes and UMIs. TCRdb re-derived calls from the 5' RACE reads in MiXCR, one entry per CDR3 protein. The repertoire consists of about 290,000 distinct CDR3 sequences, with under 20% occurring once and the leading ten covering approximately 22%. The study's findings and limits: Clones that contracted clustered mainly in CM and EM if CD4+ and in EMRA if CD8+. A second wave expanding day 15 to 37 was CD4+-biased; contracting clones were balanced. There was no confirmation that second-wave clones peaking on day 37 were SARS-CoV-2 specific.

Sequenced: PBMCs or a T cell subset sorted from them (not recorded which). The receptor was isolated from a man aged 18 to 30 who had mild COVID-19 (a few samples of this study predate the infection). Cell type and time point are not known.

This chain's CDR3 is CASSGRLAGGTGELFF. CDR3 coding DNA: TGTGCCAGCAGCGGCAGACTAGCGGGGGGCACCGGGGAGCTGTTTTTT. The chain employs TRBV11-2 and TRBJ2-2; 13 bases are a match to TRBD2. This CDR3 region has 16 residues. The J segment lost 4 bases and the V segment lost 5 bases, leaving 4 bases of the junction unmatched. Germline V gene sequence: CDR1 SGHAT, CDR2 FQNNGV.